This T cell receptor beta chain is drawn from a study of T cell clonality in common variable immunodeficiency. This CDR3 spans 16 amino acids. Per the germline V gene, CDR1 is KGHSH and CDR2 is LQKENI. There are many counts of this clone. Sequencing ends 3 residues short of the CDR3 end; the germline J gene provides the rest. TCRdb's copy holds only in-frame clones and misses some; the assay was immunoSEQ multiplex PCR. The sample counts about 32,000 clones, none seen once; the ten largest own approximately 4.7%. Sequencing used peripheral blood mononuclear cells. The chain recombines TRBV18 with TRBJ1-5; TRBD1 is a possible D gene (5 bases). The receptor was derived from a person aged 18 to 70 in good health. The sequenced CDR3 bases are TGTGCCAGCTCACCATTACAGGAGCTAGCGGCCAGACCC. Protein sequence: CASSPLQELAARP. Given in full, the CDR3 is CASSPLQELAARPQHF.